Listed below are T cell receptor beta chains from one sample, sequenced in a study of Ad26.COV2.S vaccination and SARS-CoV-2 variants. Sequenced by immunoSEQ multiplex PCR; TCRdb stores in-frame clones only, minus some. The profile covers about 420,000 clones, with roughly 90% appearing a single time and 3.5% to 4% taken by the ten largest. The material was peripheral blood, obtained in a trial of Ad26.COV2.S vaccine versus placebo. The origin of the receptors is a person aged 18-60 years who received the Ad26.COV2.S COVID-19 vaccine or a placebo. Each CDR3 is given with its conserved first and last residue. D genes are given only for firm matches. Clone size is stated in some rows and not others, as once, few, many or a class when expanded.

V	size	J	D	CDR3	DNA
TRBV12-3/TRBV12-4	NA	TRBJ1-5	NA	CASRADSQPQHF	TGTGCCAGCAGAGCGGACAGTCAGCCCCAGCATTTT
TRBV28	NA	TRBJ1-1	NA	CASSPMAHTPKWGNTEAFF	TGTGCCAGCAGCCCCATGGCTCATACCCCAAAATGGGGGAACACTGAAGCTTTCTTT
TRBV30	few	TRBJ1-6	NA	CAWSASGNNSPLHF	TGTGCCTGGAGTGCATCAGGGAATAATTCACCCCTCCACTTT
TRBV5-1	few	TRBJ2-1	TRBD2	CASSPSGGAYNEQFF	TGCGCCAGCAGCCCTAGCGGGGGGGCCTACAATGAGCAGTTCTTC
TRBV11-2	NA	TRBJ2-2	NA	CASSLLARNTGELFF	TGTGCCAGCAGCTTATTGGCCCGGAACACCGGGGAGCTGTTTTTT
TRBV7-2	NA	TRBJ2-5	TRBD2	CASSLAGGPGETQYF	TGTGCCAGCAGCTTAGCGGGAGGGCCAGGGGAGACCCAGTACTTC
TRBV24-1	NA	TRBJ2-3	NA	CATSRASDTQYF	TGTGCCACCAGTAGGGCGTCCGACACGCAGTATTTT
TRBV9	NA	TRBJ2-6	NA	CASSVVSSGANVLTF	TGTGCCAGCAGCGTAGTTTCCTCTGGGGCCAACGTCCTGACTTTC
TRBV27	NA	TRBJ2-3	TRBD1	CATQQGLADTQYF	TGTGCCACCCAACAGGGGTTGGCAGATACGCAGTATTTT
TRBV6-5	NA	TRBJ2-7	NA	CASSSRSYEQYF	TGTGCCAGCAGTAGTAGGTCCTACGAGCAGTACTTC
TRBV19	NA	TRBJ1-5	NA	CASSIVRGQPSNQPQHF	TGTGCCAGTAGTATAGTAAGGGGCCAGCCTAGCAATCAGCCCCAGCATTTT
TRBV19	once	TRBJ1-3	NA	CASSMGSEGNTIYF	TGTGCCAGTAGTATGGGGTCGGAAGGAAACACCATATATTTT
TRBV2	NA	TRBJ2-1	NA	CASRGIRWGEGYNEQFF	TGTGCCAGCCGTGGCATCCGATGGGGGGAAGGATACAATGAGCAGTTCTTC
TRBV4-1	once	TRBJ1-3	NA	CASSQGHSGNTIYF	TGCGCCAGCAGCCAAGGACACTCTGGAAACACCATATATTTT
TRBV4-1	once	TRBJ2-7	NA	CASSQEAGGGYEQYF	TGCGCCAGCAGCCAAGAAGCCGGGGGCGGGTACGAGCAGTACTTC
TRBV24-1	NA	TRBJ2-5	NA	CATQNNYAATQYF	TGTGCCACCCAAAATAATTACGCGGCGACCCAGTACTTC
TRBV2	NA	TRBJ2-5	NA	CASSYSRETQYF	TGTGCCAGCAGTTACAGCCGGGAGACCCAGTACTTC
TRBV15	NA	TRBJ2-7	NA	CATSSAGVIASEQYF	TGTGCCACCAGCAGTGCCGGGGTAATTGCCTCCGAGCAGTACTTC
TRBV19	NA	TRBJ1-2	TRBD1	CASSILTGGAGGYTF	TGTGCCAGTAGTATACTGACAGGGGGCGCCGGGGGCTACACCTTC
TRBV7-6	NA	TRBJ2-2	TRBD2	CASSPSGGNTGELFF	TGTGCCAGCAGCCCCTCGGGGGGGAACACCGGGGAGCTGTTTTTT
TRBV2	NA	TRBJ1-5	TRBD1	CASSNRDRLGQPQHF	TGTGCCAGCAGTAACCGGGACAGGCTGGGTCAGCCCCAGCATTTT
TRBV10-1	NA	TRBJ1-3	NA	CASSDRVGRSGNTIYF	TGCGCCAGCAGTGACCGGGTCGGGAGGTCTGGAAACACCATATATTTT
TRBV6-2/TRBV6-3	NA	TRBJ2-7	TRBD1	CASSSPGQGAYEQYF	TGTGCCAGCAGTTCTCCGGGACAGGGGGCCTACGAGCAGTACTTC
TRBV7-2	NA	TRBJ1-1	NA	CASSLETASTEAFF	TGTGCCAGCAGCTTAGAAACAGCGTCCACTGAAGCTTTCTTT
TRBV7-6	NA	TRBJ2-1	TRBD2	CASRPTSHNEQFF	TGTGCCAGCAGACCGACTAGCCACAATGAGCAGTTCTTC
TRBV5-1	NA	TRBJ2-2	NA	CASSLEQGSGELFF	TGCGCCAGCAGCTTGGAACAGGGCAGCGGGGAGCTGTTTTTT
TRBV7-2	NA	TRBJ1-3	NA	CASSRIGVGGNTIYF	TGTGCCAGCAGCCGGATCGGGGTGGGAGGAAACACCATATATTTT
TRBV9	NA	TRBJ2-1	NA	CASSVDPSAGNEQFF	TGTGCCAGCAGCGTGGACCCAAGCGCGGGCAATGAGCAGTTCTTC
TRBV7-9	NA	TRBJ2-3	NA	CASMGLAADTQYF	TGTGCCAGCATGGGGCTAGCAGCAGATACGCAGTATTTT